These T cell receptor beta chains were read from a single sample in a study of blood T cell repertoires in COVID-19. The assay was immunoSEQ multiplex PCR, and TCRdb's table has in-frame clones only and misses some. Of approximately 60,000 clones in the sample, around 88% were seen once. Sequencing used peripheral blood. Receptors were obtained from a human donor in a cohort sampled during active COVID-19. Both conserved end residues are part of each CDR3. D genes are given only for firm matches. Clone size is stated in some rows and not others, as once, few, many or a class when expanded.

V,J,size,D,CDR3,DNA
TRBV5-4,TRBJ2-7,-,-,CASSLIGGTGPGYEQYF,TGTGCCAGCAGCTTAATCGGAGGGACGGGACCGGGATACGAGCAGTACTTC
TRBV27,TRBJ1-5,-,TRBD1,CASRKGQISNQPQHF,TGTGCCAGCAGAAAGGGACAGATTAGCAATCAGCCCCAGCATTTT
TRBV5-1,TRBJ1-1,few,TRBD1,CASSAGGAGSTEAFF,TGCGCCAGCAGCGCAGGGGGCGCAGGTAGCACTGAAGCTTTCTTT
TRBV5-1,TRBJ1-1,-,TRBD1,CASSRGTGGFDTEAFF,TGCGCCAGCAGCCGAGGGACAGGGGGCTTTGACACTGAAGCTTTCTTT
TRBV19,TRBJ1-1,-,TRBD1,CASSILGQGAAFF,TGTGCCAGTAGTATCTTAGGACAGGGGGCGGCTTTCTTT
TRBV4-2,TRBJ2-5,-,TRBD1,CASSQDGQGIGTQYF,TGTGCCAGCAGCCAAGATGGACAGGGGATCGGGACCCAGTACTTC
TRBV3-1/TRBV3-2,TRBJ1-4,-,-,CASSPHTGNNEKLFF,TGTGCCAGCAGCCCTCACACGGGTAATAATGAAAAACTGTTTTTT
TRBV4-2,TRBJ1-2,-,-,CASSHIPRDYGYTF,TGTGCCAGCAGCCATATCCCCAGGGACTATGGCTACACCTTC
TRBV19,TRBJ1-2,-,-,CASSYGRGYGYTF,TGTGCCAGTAGTTACGGCAGGGGCTATGGCTACACCTTC
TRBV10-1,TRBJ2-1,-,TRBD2,CASSLAGGKGQFF,TGCGCCAGCAGTTTAGCGGGAGGGAAGGGGCAGTTCTTC
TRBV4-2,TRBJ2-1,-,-,CASSPRGGNSDNEQFF,TGTGCCAGCAGCCCTCGCGGAGGGAATTCTGACAATGAGCAGTTCTTC
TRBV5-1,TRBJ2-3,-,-,CASSLAHTDTQYF,TGCGCCAGCAGCTTGGCCCACACAGATACGCAGTATTTT
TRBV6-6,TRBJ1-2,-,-,CASGAADSPRYYGYTF,TGTGCCAGCGGGGCGGCAGATAGCCCGAGATACTATGGCTACACCTTC
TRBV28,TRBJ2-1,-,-,CASSGSRPNEQFF,TGTGCCAGCAGCGGGAGTCGCCCCAATGAGCAGTTCTTC
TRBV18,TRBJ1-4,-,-,CASSPPGSHAREKLFF,TGTGCCAGCTCACCGCCCGGGTCTCACGCTCGGGAAAAACTGTTTTTT
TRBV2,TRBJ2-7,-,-,CASSEEFSYEQYF,TGTGCCAGCAGTGAGGAGTTCTCCTACGAGCAGTACTTC
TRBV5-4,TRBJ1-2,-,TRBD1,CASSWTGDNYGYTF,TGTGCCAGCAGCTGGACAGGCGATAACTATGGCTACACCTTC
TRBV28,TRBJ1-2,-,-,CAVSGAGENYGYTF,TGTGCCGTCTCAGGGGCCGGGGAGAACTATGGCTACACCTTC
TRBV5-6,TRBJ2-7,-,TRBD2,CASSLGLAGVEQYF,TGTGCCAGCAGCTTGGGACTAGCGGGAGTCGAGCAGTACTTC
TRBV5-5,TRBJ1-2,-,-,CASSLGSTENYGYTF,TGTGCCAGCAGCTTGGGATCGACGGAGAACTATGGCTACACCTTC
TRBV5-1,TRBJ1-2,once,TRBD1,CASSFSQGAGYGYTF,TGCGCCAGCAGCTTTTCACAGGGGGCAGGCTATGGCTACACCTTC
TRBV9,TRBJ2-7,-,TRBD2,CASTGTNGNEQYF,TGTGCCAGCACTGGGACTAATGGAAACGAGCAGTACTTC
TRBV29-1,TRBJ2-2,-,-,CSASPDWNTGELFF,TGCAGCGCCTCCCCGGACTGGAACACCGGGGAGCTGTTTTTT
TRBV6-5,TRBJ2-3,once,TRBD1,CASSWDRTSPNTQYF,TGTGCCAGCAGTTGGGACAGAACTTCCCCTAATACGCAGTATTTT
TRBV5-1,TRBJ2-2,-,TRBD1,CASSFQGAIGELFF,TGCGCCAGCAGCTTCCAGGGGGCCATCGGGGAGCTGTTTTTT
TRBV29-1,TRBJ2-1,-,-,CSVESRDLYNEQFF,TGCAGCGTTGAAAGCCGGGACTTATACAATGAGCAGTTCTTC
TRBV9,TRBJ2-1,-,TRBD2,CASSAQSGNLGYEQFF,TGTGCCAGCAGCGCCCAAAGCGGGAATTTAGGCTATGAGCAGTTCTTC
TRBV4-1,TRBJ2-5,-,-,CASSQYGQYQETQYF,TGCGCCAGCAGCCAGTACGGACAGTACCAAGAGACCCAGTACTTC
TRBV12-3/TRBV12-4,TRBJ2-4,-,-,CASGGSLKNIQYF,TGTGCCAGCGGTGGGAGTTTAAAAAACATTCAGTACTTC
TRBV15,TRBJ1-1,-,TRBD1,CATPQRQGMNTEAFF,TGTGCCACCCCACAAAGACAGGGGATGAACACTGAAGCTTTCTTT